This entry features one T cell receptor (beta chain) sequence. This clonotype turned up a few times. Its antigen is not yet known. Base qualities were left out, and no much larger clone turns up one base away. The listed sequencing device is Illumina HiSeq 2500. Quantitative 5'-RACE with molecular barcodes was used to prepare TCR beta libraries. As for the authors' bioinformatics: Disease-linked TCR variants were identified with a new computational method built on a probabilistic model of VDJ rearrangement. TCRdb reprocessed the public reads (quality trimming at Q25 with fastp, clone calling with MiXCR) and kept in-frame beta chains. Identical CDR3 protein sequences are pooled into one entry, listed with their most common genes and DNA. V and J calls and clone size were set by TCRdb, not the authors. A total of 700,000 or so distinct CDR3 sequences appear in this sample, around 19% of them only once. The ten top clones hold about 19% of the sample.

These data are taken from a study of CD8 T cells in ankylosing spondylitis (dated by TCRdb to 2016 to 2017). Study-wide context: The study profiled T cell receptor beta repertoires in healthy donors and ankylosing spondylitis patients to find disease-linked TCR variants. Peripheral blood was sampled, and synovial fluid was also collected from ankylosing spondylitis patients. The full study cohort comprised about 24 ankylosing spondylitis patients and 85 to 120 healthy donors.

CDR1 and CDR2, per the germline V gene, are KGHDR and SFDVKD. The CDR3 goes from the cysteine to the phenylalanine over 15 residues. Just the 45-base CDR3 DNA is kept, in frame starting at base 1. The trim is 4 bases for V and 3 bases for J, with a gap of 14 bases between the germline ends. Broad study findings and their caveats: The disease-linked clones showed a CD8+ phenotype and occurred at relatively low frequencies in peripheral blood. Some TCR beta motif variants had previously been reported in synovial fluid and blood of reactive arthritis patients, which suggested common disease-initiation mechanisms. Significant enrichment of the disease-linked clones was reported in matched synovial fluid samples from ankylosing spondylitis patients. A TCR beta motif made up of 7 to 9 highly homologous amino acid variants appeared to be characteristic of blood from ankylosing spondylitis patients.

The sequence was collected from a male donor with ankylosing spondylitis. Sequenced input: blood, either unsorted or a sorted T cell fraction (not recorded which). The chain couples TRBV24-1 to TRBJ2-5, with the D call tentatively TRBD1 or TRBD2, each fitting 6 bases. CDR3 loop: CATSDPGAAEETQYF. In nucleotides, the sequence is TGTGCCACCAGTGACCCGGGGGCGGCTGAAGAGACCCAGTACTTC.